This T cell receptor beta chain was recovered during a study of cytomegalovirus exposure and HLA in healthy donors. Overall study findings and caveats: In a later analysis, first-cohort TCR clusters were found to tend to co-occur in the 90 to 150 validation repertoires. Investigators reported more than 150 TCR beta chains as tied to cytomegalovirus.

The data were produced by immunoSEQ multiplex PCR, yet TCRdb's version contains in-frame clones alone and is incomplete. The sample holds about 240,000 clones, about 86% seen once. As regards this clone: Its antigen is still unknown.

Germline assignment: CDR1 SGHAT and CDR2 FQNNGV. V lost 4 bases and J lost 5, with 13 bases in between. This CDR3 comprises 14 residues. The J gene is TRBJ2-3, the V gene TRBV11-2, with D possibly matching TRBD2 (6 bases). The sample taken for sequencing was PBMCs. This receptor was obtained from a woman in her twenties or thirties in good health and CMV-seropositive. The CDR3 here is CASSSGLLGDTQYF. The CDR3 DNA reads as TGTGCCAGCAGCTCGGGACTTTTAGGAGATACGCAGTATTTT.